This TCR beta chain was identified in a study of identical twins' blood T cells. Looking at the study overall: Some 52 million reads came from about 12 libraries, six alpha, six beta. General observations from the study: Each donor's most abundant TCRbeta clonotypes shared more CDR3 sequences with her twin than unrelated donors.

Trimming removed 2 bases from V and 0 bases from J; junction bases left unmatched: 3. The CDR3 loop spans 14 amino acids. CDR1 and CDR2 from the germline V gene are SQVTM and ANQGSEA. This clonotype has more than one count but fewer than ten. Its antigen is not known. A previously described protocol, modified, built RNA-based TCR cDNA libraries. Sample barcodes were added at both library ends during cDNA synthesis. TCRdb used MiXCR to reprocess the 5' RACE reads, holding one entry per CDR3 protein. The table shows a few hundred thousand distinct CDR3 sequences, with about 28% occurring only once. V usage is TRBV29-1 and J usage is TRBJ1-1; 7 bases fit TRBD1. The specimen was PBMCs. The source is a woman aged 18-49 years in good health. CDR3 DNA: TGCAGCGTTGAATTACAGGGGATGAACACTGAAGCTTTCTTT. It translates to CSVELQGMNTEAFF.